This T cell receptor beta chain was captured in a study of blood T cell repertoires in COVID-19. The repertoire was sequenced with immunoSEQ multiplex PCR; TCRdb's copy has only in-frame clones and lacks some. The sample lists roughly 440,000 clones, around 88% occurring once. Germline V CDR1 and CDR2: SNHLY, FYNNEI. This CDR3 spans 16 amino acids. V was clipped by 2 bases and J by 0 bases, with 11 bases between them. Sequenced sample: peripheral blood. V gene TRBV2 combines with J gene TRBJ1-3; D not resolved. The clonotype comes from a woman in her forties or fifties with COVID-19, enrolled during active disease. The CDR3 spells CASSEQHPSSGNTIYF. The CDR3, as DNA: TGTGCCAGCAGTGAACAACATCCCTCCTCTGGAAACACCATATATTTT. Filled out from reference TRBV2 and TRBJ1-3, the complete variable domain reads EPEVTQTPSHQVTQMGQEVILRCVPISNHLYFYWYRQILGQKVEFLVSFYNNEISEKSEIFDDQFSVERPDGSNFTLKIRSTKLEDSAMYFCASSEQHPSSGNTIYFGEGSWLTVV.